This section outlines one T cell receptor beta chain sequence together with its context. What it recognizes is unknown. The data originate from a study of blood T cells in healthy people across ages. Study at large: Capturing about one barcoded beta molecule per two T cells was achieved by template switching. Findings and limits, study-wide: The study lacked donor CMV status, which possibly confounded expanded clonotype changes.

Samples had at least 6.5 million PBMCs isolated from them. The V and J ends lost 1 base and 7 bases respectively, with 10 bases between them. This CDR3 comprises 13 residues. It was with a sample-barcoded 5' primer and a J-beta primer mix that a second PCR of roughly 7 to 12 cycles was run. Each CDR3 protein gets one entry after TCRdb re-called the 5' RACE reads with MiXCR. The sample lists approximately 800,000 distinct CDR3 sequences; more than 50% were seen once. V is TRBV12-3 or TRBV12-4 and J is TRBJ1-1; D perhaps matches TRBD1 (6 bases). The receptor's source is a man between 40 and 49 years old in good health. The sequenced material came from blood. This chain's CDR3 is CASSLVDRGEAFF. In DNA form, the CDR3 reads TGTGCCAGCAGTTTAGTGGACAGAGGTGAAGCTTTCTTT.